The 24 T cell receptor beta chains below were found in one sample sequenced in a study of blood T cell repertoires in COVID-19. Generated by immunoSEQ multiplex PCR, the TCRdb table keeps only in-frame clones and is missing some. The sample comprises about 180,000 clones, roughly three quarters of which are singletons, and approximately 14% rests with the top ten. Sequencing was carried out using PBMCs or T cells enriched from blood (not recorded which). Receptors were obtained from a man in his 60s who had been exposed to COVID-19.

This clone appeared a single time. CDR3 nucleotide sequence: TGTGCCAGCTCCACTGCAAACTCCTACGAGCAGTACTTC. Residues: CASSTANSYEQYF. The chain employs TRBV9 and TRBJ2-7; D remains unclear. Germline loops: CDR1 SGDLS, CDR2 YYNGEE. This CDR3 spans 13 amino acids. V shed 7 bases and J shed 0 bases, with 11 bases lying between them.

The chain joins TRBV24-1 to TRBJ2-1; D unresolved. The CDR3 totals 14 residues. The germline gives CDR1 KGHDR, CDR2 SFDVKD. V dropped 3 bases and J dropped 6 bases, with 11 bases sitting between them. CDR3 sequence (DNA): TGTGCCACCAGTGATCTCCGCTATGGCAATGAGCAGTTCTTC. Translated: CATSDLRYGNEQFF.

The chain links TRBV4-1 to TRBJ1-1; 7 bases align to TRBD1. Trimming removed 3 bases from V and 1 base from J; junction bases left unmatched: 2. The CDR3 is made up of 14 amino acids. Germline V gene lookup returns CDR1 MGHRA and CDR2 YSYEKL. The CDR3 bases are TGCGCCAGCAGCCAGGGGACAGCGAACACTGAAGCTTTCTTT. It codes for CASSQGTANTEAFF.

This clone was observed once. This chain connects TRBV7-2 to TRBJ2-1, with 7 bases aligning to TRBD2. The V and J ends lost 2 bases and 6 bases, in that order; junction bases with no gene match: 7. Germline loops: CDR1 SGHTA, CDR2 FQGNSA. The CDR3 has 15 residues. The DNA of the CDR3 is TGTGCCAGCAGCTTAAACCCCGGGGGGTTCAATGAGCAGTTCTTC. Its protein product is CASSLNPGGFNEQFF.

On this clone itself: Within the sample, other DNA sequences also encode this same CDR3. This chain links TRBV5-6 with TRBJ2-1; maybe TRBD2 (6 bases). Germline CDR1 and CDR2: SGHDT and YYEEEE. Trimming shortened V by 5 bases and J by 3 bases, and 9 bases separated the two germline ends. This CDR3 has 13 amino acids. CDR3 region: CASSRGNYNEQFF. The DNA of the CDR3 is TGTGCCAGCAGTCGCGGGAACTACAATGAGCAGTTCTTC.

DNA for the CDR3: TGTGCCACCTACCACAGGGACTGGGAGGGAGGCTACACCTTC. It translates to CATYHRDWEGGYTF. V is TRBV27 and J is TRBJ1-2; a possible D gene is TRBD1 (6 bases). The CDR3 runs 14 residues. V was pared by 10 bases and J by 8 bases, with 23 bases between. Germline CDR1 reads MNHEY; CDR2 reads SMNVEV (reference sequence).

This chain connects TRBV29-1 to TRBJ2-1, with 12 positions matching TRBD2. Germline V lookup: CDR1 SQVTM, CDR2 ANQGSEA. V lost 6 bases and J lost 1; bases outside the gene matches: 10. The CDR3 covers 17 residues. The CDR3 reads CSVTFRLAGVSYNEQFF. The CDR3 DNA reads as TGCAGCGTGACTTTCCGACTAGCGGGAGTGTCCTACAATGAGCAGTTCTTC.

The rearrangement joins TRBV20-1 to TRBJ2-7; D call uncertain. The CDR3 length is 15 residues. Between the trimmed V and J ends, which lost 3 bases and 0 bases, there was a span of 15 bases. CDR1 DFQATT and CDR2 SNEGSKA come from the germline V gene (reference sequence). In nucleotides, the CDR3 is TGCAGTGCTAGTGGTGGCGGCAGAGTCTCCTACGAGCAGTACTTC. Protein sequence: CSASGGGRVSYEQYF.

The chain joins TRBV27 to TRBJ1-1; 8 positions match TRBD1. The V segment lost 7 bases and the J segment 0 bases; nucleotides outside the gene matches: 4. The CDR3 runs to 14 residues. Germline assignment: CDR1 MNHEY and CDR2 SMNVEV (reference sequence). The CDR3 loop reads CASTRQGMNTEAFF. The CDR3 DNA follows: TGTGCCAGCACTCGACAGGGGATGAACACTGAAGCTTTCTTT.

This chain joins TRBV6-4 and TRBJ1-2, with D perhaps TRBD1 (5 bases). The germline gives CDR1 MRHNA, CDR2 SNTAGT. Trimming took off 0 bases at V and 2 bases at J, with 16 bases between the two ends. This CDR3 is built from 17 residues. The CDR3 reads CASSDSTGSGLNYGYTF. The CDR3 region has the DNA TGTGCCAGCAGTGACTCTACTGGTTCGGGACTAAACTATGGCTACACCTTC.

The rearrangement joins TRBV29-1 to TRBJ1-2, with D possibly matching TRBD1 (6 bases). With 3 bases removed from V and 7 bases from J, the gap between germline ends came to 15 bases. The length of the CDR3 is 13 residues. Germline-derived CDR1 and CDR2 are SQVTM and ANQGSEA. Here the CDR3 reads CSVEIQGSGGYTF. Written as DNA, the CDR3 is TGCAGCGTTGAGATCCAGGGGTCCGGTGGCTACACCTTC.

CDR3: CSVKTGGNTEAFF. Written as DNA, the CDR3 is TGCAGCGTTAAAACAGGGGGGAACACTGAAGCTTTCTTT. The chain joins TRBV29-1 to TRBJ1-1, with 8 bases lining up with TRBD1. CDR1 is SQVTM, CDR2 ANQGSEA, per germline. The CDR3 has 13 residues. V trimming: 5 bases; J trimming: 1 base; junction bases outside the gene matches: 3.

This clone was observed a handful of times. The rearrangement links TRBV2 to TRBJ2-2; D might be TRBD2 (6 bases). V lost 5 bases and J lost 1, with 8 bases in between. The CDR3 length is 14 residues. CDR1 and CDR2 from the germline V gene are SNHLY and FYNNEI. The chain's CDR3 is CASSLGGNTGELFF. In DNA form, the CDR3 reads TGTGCCAGCAGTTTGGGAGGGAACACCGGGGAGCTGTTTTTT.

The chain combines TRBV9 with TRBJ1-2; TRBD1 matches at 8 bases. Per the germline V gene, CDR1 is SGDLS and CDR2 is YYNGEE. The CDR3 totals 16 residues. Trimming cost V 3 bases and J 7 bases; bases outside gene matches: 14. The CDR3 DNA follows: TGTGCCAGCAGCGACCACCTAGGACAGGGTTTAAGTGGCTACACCTTC. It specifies CASSDHLGQGLSGYTF.

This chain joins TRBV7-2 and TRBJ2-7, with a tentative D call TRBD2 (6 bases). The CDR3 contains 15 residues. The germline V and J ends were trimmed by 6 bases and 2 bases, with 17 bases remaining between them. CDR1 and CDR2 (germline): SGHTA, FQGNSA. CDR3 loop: CASREWGGVTYEQYF. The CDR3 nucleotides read TGTGCCAGCAGGGAGTGGGGCGGGGTTACCTACGAGCAGTACTTC.

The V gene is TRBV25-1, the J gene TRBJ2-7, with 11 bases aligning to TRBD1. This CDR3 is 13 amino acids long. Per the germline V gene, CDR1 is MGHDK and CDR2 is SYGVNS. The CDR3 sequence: CASSDWTGGTVEV. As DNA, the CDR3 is TGTGCCAGCAGTGACTGGACAGGGGGCACCGTCGAGGTC.

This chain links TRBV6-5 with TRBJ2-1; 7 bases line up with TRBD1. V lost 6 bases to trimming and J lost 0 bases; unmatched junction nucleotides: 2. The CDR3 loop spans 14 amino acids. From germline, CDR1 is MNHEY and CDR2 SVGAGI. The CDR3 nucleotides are TGTGCCAGCAGGGGGACAGACTCCTACAATGAGCAGTTCTTC. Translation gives CASRGTDSYNEQFF.

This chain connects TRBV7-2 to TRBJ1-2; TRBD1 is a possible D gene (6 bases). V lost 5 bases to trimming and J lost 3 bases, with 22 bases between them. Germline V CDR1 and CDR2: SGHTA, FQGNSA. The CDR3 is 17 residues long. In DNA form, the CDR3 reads TGTGCCAGCAGCACCCTGGGGGGGCAGGGGACGGACTATGGCTACACCTTC. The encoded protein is CASSTLGGQGTDYGYTF.

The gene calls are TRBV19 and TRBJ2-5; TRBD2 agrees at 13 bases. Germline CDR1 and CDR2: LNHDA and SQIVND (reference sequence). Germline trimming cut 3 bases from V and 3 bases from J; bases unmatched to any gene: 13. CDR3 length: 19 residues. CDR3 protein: CASSMEGLAGIRVKETQYF. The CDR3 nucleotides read TGTGCCAGTAGTATGGAGGGACTAGCGGGGATACGGGTGAAAGAGACCCAGTACTTC.

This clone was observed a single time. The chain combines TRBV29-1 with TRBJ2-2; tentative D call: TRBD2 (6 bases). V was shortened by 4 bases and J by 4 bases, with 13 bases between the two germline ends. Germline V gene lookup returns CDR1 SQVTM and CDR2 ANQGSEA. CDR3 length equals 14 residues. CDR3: CSVVPVAATGELFF. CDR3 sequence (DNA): TGCAGCGTTGTTCCAGTAGCGGCCACCGGGGAGCTGTTTTTT.

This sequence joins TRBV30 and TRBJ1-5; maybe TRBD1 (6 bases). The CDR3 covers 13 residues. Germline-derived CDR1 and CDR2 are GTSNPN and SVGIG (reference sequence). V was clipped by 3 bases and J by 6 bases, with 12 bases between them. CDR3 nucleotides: TGTGCCTGGAGCCTACAGGGTACTCAGCCCCAGCATTTT. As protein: CAWSLQGTQPQHF.

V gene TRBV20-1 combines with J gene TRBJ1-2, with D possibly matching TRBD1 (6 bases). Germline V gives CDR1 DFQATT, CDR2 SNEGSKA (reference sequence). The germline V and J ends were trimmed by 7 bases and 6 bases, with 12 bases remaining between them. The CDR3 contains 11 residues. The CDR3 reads CSVSGDHGYTF. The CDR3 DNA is TGCAGTGTATCAGGGGATCATGGCTACACCTTC.

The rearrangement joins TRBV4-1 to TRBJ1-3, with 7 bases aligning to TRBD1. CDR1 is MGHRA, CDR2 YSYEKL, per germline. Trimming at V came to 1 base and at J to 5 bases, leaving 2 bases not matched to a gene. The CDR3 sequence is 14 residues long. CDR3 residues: CASSQGTGRNTIYF. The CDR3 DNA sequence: TGCGCCAGCAGCCAAGGGACAGGAAGAAACACCATATATTTT.

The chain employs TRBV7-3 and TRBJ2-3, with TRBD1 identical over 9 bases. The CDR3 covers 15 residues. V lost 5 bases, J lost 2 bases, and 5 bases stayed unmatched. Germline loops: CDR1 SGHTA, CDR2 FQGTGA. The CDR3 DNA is TGTGCCAGCAGCGGAGGGACAGGGACCACAGATACGCAGTATTTT. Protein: CASSGGTGTTDTQYF.